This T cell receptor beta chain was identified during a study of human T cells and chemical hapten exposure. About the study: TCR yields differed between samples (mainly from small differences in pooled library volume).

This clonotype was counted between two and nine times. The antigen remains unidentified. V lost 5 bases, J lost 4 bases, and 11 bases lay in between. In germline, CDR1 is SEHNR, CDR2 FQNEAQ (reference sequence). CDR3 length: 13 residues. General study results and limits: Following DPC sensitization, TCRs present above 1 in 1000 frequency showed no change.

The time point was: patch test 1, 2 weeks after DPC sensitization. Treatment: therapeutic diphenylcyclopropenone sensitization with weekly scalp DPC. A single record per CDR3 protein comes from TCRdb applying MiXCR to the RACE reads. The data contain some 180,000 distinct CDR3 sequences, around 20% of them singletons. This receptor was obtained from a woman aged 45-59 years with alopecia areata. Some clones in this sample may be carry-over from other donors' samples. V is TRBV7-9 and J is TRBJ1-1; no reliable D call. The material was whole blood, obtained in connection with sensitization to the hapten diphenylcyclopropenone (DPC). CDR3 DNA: TGTGCCAGCAGCCCGTTAGTAGGCACTGAAGCTTTCTTT. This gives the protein CASSPLVGTEAFF.